This is a list of T cell receptor beta chains from one sample in a study of post-analysis software for immune sequencing data. TCRdb used MiXCR to reprocess the PCR reads, holding one entry per CDR3 protein. The sample includes hundreds of thousands of distinct CDR3 sequences, 55% to 70% of them seen just once. Sequencing used blood. The receptors come from a girl aged 2 to 9 with multiple sclerosis. Both conserved end residues are trimmed from each CDR3.

v_call: TRBV11-2; j_call: TRBJ2-3; cdr3_aa: ASSDLDTRGFTDTQY
v_call: TRBV6-6; j_call: TRBJ2-7; cdr3_aa: ASSGGAPPYEQY
v_call: TRBV7-3; j_call: TRBJ2-1; cdr3_aa: ASSSRGDRYYNEQF
v_call: TRBV5-1; j_call: TRBJ2-6; cdr3_aa: ASSFGTGGSGANVLT
v_call: TRBV29-1; j_call: TRBJ2-5; cdr3_aa: SVEGLIQETQY
v_call: TRBV5-1; j_call: TRBJ2-7; cdr3_aa: ASSLAQGGSYEQY
v_call: TRBV10-3; j_call: TRBJ2-3; cdr3_aa: ATRDGPPDTQY
v_call: TRBV6-4; j_call: TRBJ1-1; cdr3_aa: ASSPGQGPNTEAF
v_call: TRBV9; j_call: .; cdr3_aa: ASSVAGAGVNEQY
v_call: TRBV4-1; j_call: TRBJ1-5; cdr3_aa: ASSQEGGASNQPQH
v_call: TRBV10-3; j_call: TRBJ2-1; cdr3_aa: AITSGSSYNEQF
v_call: TRBV20-1; j_call: TRBJ1-5; cdr3_aa: SVSGGVSNRPQH
v_call: TRBV5-1; j_call: TRBJ2-7; cdr3_aa: ASSFLGQEDEQY
v_call: TRBV6-6; j_call: TRBJ1-6; cdr3_aa: ASEATKLGPLH
v_call: TRBV7-9; j_call: TRBJ2-1; cdr3_aa: ASSLFNVAGGDEQF
v_call: TRBV6-5; j_call: TRBJ1-5; cdr3_aa: ASSQGFSQPQH
v_call: TRBV6-5; j_call: TRBJ1-2; cdr3_aa: ASEGSKGYT
v_call: TRBV15; j_call: TRBJ2-3; cdr3_aa: ATSRSTQGAADTQY
v_call: TRBV7-9; j_call: TRBJ1-4; cdr3_aa: ASGWTGANEKLF
v_call: TRBV7-2; j_call: TRBJ2-5; cdr3_aa: ASSVLGTAPLQETQY
v_call: TRBV5-4; j_call: TRBJ2-7; cdr3_aa: ASSLALLGFSYEQY
v_call: TRBV7-3; j_call: TRBJ2-1; cdr3_aa: ASSSSGSMNEQF
v_call: TRBV9; j_call: TRBJ1-1; cdr3_aa: ASSVEGGYTEAF
v_call: TRBV11-2; j_call: TRBJ1-2; cdr3_aa: ASSLLEGFGYT
v_call: TRBV5-1; j_call: TRBJ2-3; cdr3_aa: ASSHGQGVGADTQY
v_call: TRBV15; j_call: TRBJ1-6; cdr3_aa: ATSRGQADSPLH
v_call: TRBV19; j_call: TRBJ2-1; cdr3_aa: ASSETPGTHEQF
v_call: TRBV29-1; j_call: TRBJ2-1; cdr3_aa: SVESSSYNEQF
v_call: TRBV20-1; j_call: TRBJ2-3; cdr3_aa: SAGTGTDTQY
v_call: TRBV5-1; j_call: .; cdr3_aa: ASRQNVLAGASHEQY
v_call: TRBV6-1; j_call: TRBJ1-1; cdr3_aa: ASKTEMSTEAF
v_call: TRBV24-1; j_call: TRBJ2-3; cdr3_aa: ATSDLWGGGTDTQY
v_call: TRBV20-1; j_call: TRBJ2-2; cdr3_aa: SVPFGSLPGELF
v_call: TRBV7-2; j_call: TRBJ2-3; cdr3_aa: ASSSQGGVADTQY
v_call: TRBV25-1; j_call: TRBJ2-5; cdr3_aa: ASSDQFERGAYQETQY
v_call: TRBV29-1; j_call: .; cdr3_aa: SVEGLQSPYEQY
v_call: TRBV15; j_call: TRBJ2-1; cdr3_aa: ATSRDFGQGALSYNEQF
v_call: TRBV4-3; j_call: TRBJ2-3; cdr3_aa: ASSHGKRDTQY
v_call: TRBV12-3/TRBV12-4; j_call: TRBJ2-5; cdr3_aa: ASSLLTGSKTQY
v_call: TRBV5-1; j_call: TRBJ1-5; cdr3_aa: ASSLGHNQPQH
v_call: TRBV6-5; j_call: TRBJ2-6; cdr3_aa: ASSYLGTGANVLT
v_call: TRBV7-9; j_call: TRBJ2-1; cdr3_aa: ASSPPGTGDYNEQF
v_call: TRBV20-1; j_call: TRBJ2-1; cdr3_aa: SASKGGKSSYNEQF
v_call: TRBV12-3/TRBV12-4; j_call: TRBJ2-1; cdr3_aa: ASSLFGGGAGTEQF
v_call: TRBV20-1; j_call: TRBJ2-7; cdr3_aa: SAPVLGRNSYEQY
v_call: TRBV5-1; j_call: TRBJ2-7; cdr3_aa: ASSPGTSGFYEQY
v_call: TRBV9; j_call: TRBJ2-7; cdr3_aa: ASSVGDYTSYEQY
v_call: TRBV29-1; j_call: TRBJ1-2; cdr3_aa: SVFSAQKYGYT
v_call: TRBV30; j_call: TRBJ2-3; cdr3_aa: AWSVGDTQY
v_call: TRBV20-1; j_call: TRBJ1-2; cdr3_aa: SALDRGYGYT